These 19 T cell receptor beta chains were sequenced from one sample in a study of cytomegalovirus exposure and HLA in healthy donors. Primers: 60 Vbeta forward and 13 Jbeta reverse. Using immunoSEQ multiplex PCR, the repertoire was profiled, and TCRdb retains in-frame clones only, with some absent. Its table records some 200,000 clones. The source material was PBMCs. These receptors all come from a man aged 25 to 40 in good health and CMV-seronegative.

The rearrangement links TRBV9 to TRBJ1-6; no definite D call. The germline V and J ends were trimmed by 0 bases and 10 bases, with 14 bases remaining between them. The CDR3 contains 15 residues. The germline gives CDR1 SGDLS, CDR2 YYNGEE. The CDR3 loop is CASSVDSGLHSPLHF. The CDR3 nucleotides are TGTGCCAGCAGCGTAGATTCGGGTCTGCACTCACCCCTCCACTTT.

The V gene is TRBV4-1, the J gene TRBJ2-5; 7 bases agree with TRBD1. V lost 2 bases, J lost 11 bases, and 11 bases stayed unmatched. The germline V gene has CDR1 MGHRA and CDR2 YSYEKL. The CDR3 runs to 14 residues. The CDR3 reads CASSQSRDSRRQYF. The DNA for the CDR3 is TGCGCCAGCAGCCAAAGCCGGGACAGCCGACGGCAGTACTTC.

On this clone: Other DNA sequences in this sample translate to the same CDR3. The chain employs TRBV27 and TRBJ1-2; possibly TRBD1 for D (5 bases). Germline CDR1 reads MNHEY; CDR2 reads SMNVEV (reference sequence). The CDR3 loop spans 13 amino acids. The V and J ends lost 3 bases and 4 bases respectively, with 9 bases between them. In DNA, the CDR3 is TGTGCCAGCAGTTTTTCCGGGGGCTATGGCTACACCTTC. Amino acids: CASSFSGGYGYTF.

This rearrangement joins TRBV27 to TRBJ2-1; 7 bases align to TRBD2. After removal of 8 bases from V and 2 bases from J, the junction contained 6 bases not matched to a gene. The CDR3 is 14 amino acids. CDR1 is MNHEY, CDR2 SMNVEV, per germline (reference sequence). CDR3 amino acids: CASHLGGTYNEQFF. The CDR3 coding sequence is TGTGCCAGCCACCTGGGGGGGACCTACAATGAGCAGTTCTTC.

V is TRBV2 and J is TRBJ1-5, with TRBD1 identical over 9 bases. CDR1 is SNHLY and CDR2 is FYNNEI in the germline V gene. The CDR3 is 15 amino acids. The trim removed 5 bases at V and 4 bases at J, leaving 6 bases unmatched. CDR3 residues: CASSLTGTGNQPQHF. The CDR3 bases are TGTGCCAGCAGTCTAACCGGGACAGGGAATCAGCCCCAGCATTTT. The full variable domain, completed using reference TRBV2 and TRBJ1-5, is EPEVTQTPSHQVTQMGQEVILRCVPISNHLYFYWYRQILGQKVEFLVSFYNNEISEKSEIFDDQFSVERPDGSNFTLKIRSTKLEDSAMYFCASSLTGTGNQPQHFGDGTRLSIL.

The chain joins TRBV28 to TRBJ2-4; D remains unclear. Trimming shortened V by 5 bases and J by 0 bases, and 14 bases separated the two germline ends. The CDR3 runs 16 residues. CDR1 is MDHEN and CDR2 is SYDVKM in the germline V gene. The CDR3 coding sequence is TGTGCCAGCAGTCCCCACCCGAGCTTAGCCAAAAACATTCAGTACTTC. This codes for CASSPHPSLAKNIQYF. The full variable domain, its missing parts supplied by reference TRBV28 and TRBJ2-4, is DVKVTQSSRYLVKRTGEKVFLECVQDMDHENMFWYRQDPGLGLRLIYFSYDVKMKEKGDIPEGYSVSREKKERFSLILESASTNQTSMYLCASSPHPSLAKNIQYFGAGTRLSVL.

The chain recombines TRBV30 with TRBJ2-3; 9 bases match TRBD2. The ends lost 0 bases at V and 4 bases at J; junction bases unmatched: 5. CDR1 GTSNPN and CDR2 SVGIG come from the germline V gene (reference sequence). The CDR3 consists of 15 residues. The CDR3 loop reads CAWSVLVAGADTQYF. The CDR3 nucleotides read TGTGCCTGGAGTGTACTGGTAGCGGGAGCAGATACGCAGTATTTT.

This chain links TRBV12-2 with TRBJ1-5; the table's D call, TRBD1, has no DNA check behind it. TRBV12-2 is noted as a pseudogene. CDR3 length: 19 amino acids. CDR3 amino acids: CASRLAVGQDPAVGQPQHF. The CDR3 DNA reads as TGTGCAAGTCGCTTAGCGGTAGGACAGGATCCCGCCGTAGGTCAGCCCCAGCATTTT.

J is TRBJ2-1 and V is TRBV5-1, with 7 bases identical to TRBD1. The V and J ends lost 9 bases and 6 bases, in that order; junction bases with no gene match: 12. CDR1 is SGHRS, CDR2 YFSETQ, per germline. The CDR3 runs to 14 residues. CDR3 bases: TGCGCCACCTCTGGGGGACAGATGGTCAATGAGCAGTTCTTC. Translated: CATSGGQMVNEQFF.

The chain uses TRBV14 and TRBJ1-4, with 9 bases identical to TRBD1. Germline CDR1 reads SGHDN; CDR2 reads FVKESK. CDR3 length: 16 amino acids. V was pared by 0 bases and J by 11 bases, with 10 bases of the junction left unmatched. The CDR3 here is CASSQDLRTGVRKLFF. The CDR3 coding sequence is TGTGCCAGCAGCCAAGATCTTCGGACAGGGGTTCGGAAACTGTTTTTT.

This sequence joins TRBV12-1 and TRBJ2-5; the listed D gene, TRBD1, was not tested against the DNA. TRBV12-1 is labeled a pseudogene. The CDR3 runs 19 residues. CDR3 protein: CASSFRRQMGPLHQETQYF. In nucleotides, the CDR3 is TGTGCCAGCAGCTTTCGCCGGCAAATGGGCCCTCTACACCAAGAGACCCAGTACTTC.

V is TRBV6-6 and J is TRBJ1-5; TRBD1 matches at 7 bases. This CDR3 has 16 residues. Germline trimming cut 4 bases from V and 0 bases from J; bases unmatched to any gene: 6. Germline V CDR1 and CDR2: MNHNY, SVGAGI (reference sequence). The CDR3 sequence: CASSWPGQDSNQPQHF. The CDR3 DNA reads TGTGCCAGCAGTTGGCCAGGACAGGATAGCAATCAGCCCCAGCATTTT.

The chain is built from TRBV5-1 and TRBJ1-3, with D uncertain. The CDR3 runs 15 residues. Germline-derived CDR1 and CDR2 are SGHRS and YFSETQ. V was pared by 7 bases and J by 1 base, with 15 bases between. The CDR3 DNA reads TGCGCCAGCCGCCTGACACTCTCTTCTGGAAACACCATATATTTT. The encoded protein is CASRLTLSSGNTIYF.

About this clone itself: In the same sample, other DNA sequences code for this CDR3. This chain's CDR3 is CASSLGQGNYGYTF. The CDR3 DNA reads as TGCGCCAGCAGCTTGGGACAGGGAAACTATGGCTACACCTTC. V and J are TRBV5-1 and TRBJ1-2; 7 bases map to TRBD1. Trimming at V came to 0 bases and at J to 2 bases, leaving 1 base not matched to a gene. CDR1 SGHRS and CDR2 YFSETQ come from the germline V gene. The CDR3 runs 14 residues.

CDR3 in amino acids: CASSTGTAYGYTF. CDR3 bases: TGTGCCAGCAGTACCGGGACAGCCTATGGCTACACCTTC. The genes are TRBV5-4 and TRBJ1-2; TRBD1 matches at 7 bases. The CDR3 covers 13 residues. Looked up from germline, CDR1 is SGHNT and CDR2 is YYREEE (reference sequence). The V segment lost 5 bases and the J segment 4 bases; nucleotides outside the gene matches: 5.

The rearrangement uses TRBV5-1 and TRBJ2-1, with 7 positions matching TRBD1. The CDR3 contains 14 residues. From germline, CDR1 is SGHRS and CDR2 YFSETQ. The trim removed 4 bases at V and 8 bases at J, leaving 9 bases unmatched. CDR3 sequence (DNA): TGCGCCAGCAGCGACCGGGACAGTCGAGATGAGCAGTTCTTC. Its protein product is CASSDRDSRDEQFF.

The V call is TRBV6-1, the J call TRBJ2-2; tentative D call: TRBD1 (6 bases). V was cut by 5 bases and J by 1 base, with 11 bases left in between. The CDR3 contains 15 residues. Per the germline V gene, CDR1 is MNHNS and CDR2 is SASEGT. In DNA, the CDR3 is TGTGCCAGCAGTACTTGGACAGAGAACACCGGGGAGCTGTTTTTT. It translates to CASSTWTENTGELFF.

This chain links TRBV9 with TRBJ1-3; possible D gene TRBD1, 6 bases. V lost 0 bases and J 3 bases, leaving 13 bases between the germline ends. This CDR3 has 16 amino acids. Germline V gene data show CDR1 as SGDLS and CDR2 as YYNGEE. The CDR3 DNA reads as TGTGCCAGCAGCGTAGAGGGGGGGAAGCTTGGAAACACCATATATTTT. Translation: CASSVEGGKLGNTIYF.

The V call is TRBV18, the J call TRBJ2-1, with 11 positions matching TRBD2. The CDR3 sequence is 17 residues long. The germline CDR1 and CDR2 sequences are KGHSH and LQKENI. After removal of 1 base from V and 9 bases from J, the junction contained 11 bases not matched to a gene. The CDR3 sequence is CASSPLGETSGIGEQFF. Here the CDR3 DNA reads TGTGCCAGCTCACCACTTGGGGAGACTAGCGGGATAGGTGAGCAGTTCTTC.